This T cell receptor beta chain comes out of a study of cytomegalovirus exposure and HLA in healthy donors. Study-wide results and limits: The listing of approximately 160 TCR beta chains classed them as cytomegalovirus-associated. A later analysis found first-cohort TCR clusters tended to co-occur in the 110 or so validation repertoires.

As for this clone: Its antigen remains unidentified.

Sequenced by immunoSEQ multiplex PCR; TCRdb stores in-frame clones only, minus some. The sample contains about 130,000 clones, around nine tenths of which appear only once. V shed 7 bases, J shed 6 bases, and the junction held 9 bases outside the gene matches. This CDR3 has 13 residues. CDR1 and CDR2 (germline): MNHEY, SVGAGI. The specimen was PBMCs. This TCR came from a woman aged 18-29 years in good health and CMV-seronegative. This sequence joins TRBV6-5 and TRBJ2-7, with 7 bases identical to TRBD2. The CDR3 sequence: CASTPAGILEQYF. The CDR3 DNA is TGTGCCAGCACCCCAGCGGGAATCCTCGAGCAGTACTTC.